Listed here are 9 T cell receptor beta chains from one sample, sequenced in a study of PD-1 blockade in classical Hodgkin lymphoma. As to time point: cycle 4 day 1 (C4D1), after 5 to 7 weeks of nivolumab. Every patient experienced relapse after autologous stem cell transplantation, and brentuximab vedotin exposure varied. Here immunoSEQ multiplex PCR was the method, and the copy in TCRdb shows in-frame clones only, minus some. The sample has 20,000 or so clones, approximately 73% seen once. Material: peripheral blood mononuclear cells (PBMCs), obtained before the fourth cycle of nivolumab. Receptors were obtained from a human donor with classical Hodgkin lymphoma.

The gene calls are TRBV28 and TRBJ2-3, with 8 bases aligning to TRBD2. The trim removed 2 bases at V and 2 bases at J, leaving 6 bases unmatched. CDR3 length: 16 residues. Germline V gives CDR1 MDHEN, CDR2 SYDVKM. The CDR3 sequence: CASSLVTSGPTDTQYF. The CDR3 DNA sequence: TGTGCCAGCAGTTTAGTAACTAGCGGTCCCACAGATACGCAGTATTTT. Full variable domain (rest looked up from reference TRBV28 and TRBJ2-3): DVKVTQSSRYLVKRTGEKVFLECVQDMDHENMFWYRQDPGLGLRLIYFSYDVKMKEKGDIPEGYSVSREKKERFSLILESASTNQTSMYLCASSLVTSGPTDTQYFGPGTRLTVL.

The chain carries TRBV4-1 and TRBJ2-7, with 9 bases that match TRBD2. The V gene's germline CDR1 is MGHRA and CDR2 YSYEKL. V lost 1 base to trimming and J lost 2 bases; unmatched junction nucleotides: 3. The CDR3 consists of 15 residues. CDR3 sequence: CASSQGRLAAYEQYF. In nucleotides, the CDR3 is TGCGCCAGCAGCCAAGGGAGACTAGCGGCCTACGAGCAGTACTTC.

The chain employs TRBV7-9 and TRBJ2-5; D possibly corresponds to TRBD2 (6 bases). Trimming took off 1 base at V and 5 bases at J, with 14 bases between the two ends. Germline V gives CDR1 SEHNR, CDR2 FQNEAQ (reference sequence). There are 15 residues in the CDR3. CDR3: CASSLETGESETQYF. CDR3 in DNA: TGTGCCAGCAGCTTAGAGACGGGAGAGAGTGAGACCCAGTACTTC.

The chain couples TRBV15 to TRBJ1-2, with no clear D. Germline V lookup: CDR1 LNHNV, CDR2 YYDKDF (reference sequence). This CDR3 region has 11 residues. V shed 7 bases and J shed 8 bases, with 11 bases lying between them. CDR3 in DNA: TGTGCCACCAAGGGTGTGTGGGGCTACACCTTC. Translated: CATKGVWGYTF.

This clone occurred a few times. This chain joins TRBV7-8 and TRBJ1-2, with D unresolved. Germline assignment: CDR1 SGHVS and CDR2 FQNEAQ. CDR3 length: 12 amino acids. Trimming took 1 base from V and 5 from J, leaving 5 bases between them. DNA for the CDR3: TGTGCCAGCAGCTTAGACCGATATGGCTACACCTTC. Encoded protein: CASSLDRYGYTF. The complete variable domain, with remaining parts taken from reference TRBV7-8 and TRBJ1-2, reads GAGVSQSPRYKVAKRGQDVALRCDPISGHVSLFWYQQALGQGPEFLTYFQNEAQLDKSGLPSDRFFAERPEGSVSTLKIQRTQQEDSAVYLCASSLDRYGYTFGSGTRLTVV.

This sequence joins TRBV5-6 and TRBJ2-2, with D uncertain. This CDR3 region has 16 residues. The germline gives CDR1 SGHDT, CDR2 YYEEEE. Deletions cut 2 bases from V and 0 bases from J, with 11 bases between. CDR3 sequence (DNA): TGTGCCAGCAGCTTTGAGGCGATCGCGAACACCGGGGAGCTGTTTTTT. Encoded protein: CASSFEAIANTGELFF.

The chain employs TRBV19 and TRBJ1-6, with D perhaps TRBD1 (6 bases). Trimming left V 5 bases short and J 10 bases short, with 21 bases between. Germline assignment: CDR1 LNHDA and CDR2 SQIVND (reference sequence). The CDR3 covers 16 residues. This chain's CDR3 is CASSVRPGHAGSPLHF. The CDR3 region has the DNA TGTGCCAGTAGTGTCCGACCGGGACACGCGGGGTCACCCCTCCACTTT.

J is TRBJ1-3 and V is TRBV28, with D perhaps matching TRBD1 (5 bases). This CDR3 region has 15 residues. The V and J ends lost 6 bases and 2 bases respectively, with 14 bases between them. The V gene's germline CDR1 is MDHEN and CDR2 SYDVKM. The CDR3 nucleotides read TGTGCCAGCAGCCCCCAAACGGGGGCTGGAAACACCATATATTTT. Amino acids: CASSPQTGAGNTIYF. The complete variable domain, with remaining parts taken from reference TRBV28 and TRBJ1-3, reads DVKVTQSSRYLVKRTGEKVFLECVQDMDHENMFWYRQDPGLGLRLIYFSYDVKMKEKGDIPEGYSVSREKKERFSLILESASTNQTSMYLCASSPQTGAGNTIYFGEGSWLTVV.

The chain combines TRBV5-1 with TRBJ2-7; 9 bases match TRBD1. Losses at the gene ends were 0 bases for V and 7 bases for J; bases not matched to a gene: 5. Germline CDR1 and CDR2: SGHRS and YFSETQ. The CDR3 length is 14 residues. Written as DNA, the CDR3 is TGCGCCAGCAGCTTGGGTACAGGGGGCGGTGAGCAGTACGTC. Its translation is CASSLGTGGGEQYV.